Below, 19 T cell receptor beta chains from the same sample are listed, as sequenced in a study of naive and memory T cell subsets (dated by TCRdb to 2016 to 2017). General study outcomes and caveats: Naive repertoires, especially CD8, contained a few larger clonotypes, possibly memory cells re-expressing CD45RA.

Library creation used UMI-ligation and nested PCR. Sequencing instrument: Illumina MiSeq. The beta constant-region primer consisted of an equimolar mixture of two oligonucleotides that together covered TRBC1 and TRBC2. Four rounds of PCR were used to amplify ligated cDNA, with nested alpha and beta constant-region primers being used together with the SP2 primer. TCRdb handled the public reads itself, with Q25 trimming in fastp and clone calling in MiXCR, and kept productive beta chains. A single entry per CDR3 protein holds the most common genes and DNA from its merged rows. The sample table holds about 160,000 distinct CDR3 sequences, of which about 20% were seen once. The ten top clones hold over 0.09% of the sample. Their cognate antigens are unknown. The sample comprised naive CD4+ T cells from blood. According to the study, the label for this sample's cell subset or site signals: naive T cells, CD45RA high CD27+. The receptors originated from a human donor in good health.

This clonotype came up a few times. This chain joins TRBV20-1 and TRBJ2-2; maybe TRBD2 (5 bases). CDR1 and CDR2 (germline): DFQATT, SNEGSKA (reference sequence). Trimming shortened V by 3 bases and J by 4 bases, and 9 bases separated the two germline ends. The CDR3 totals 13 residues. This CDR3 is CSASEGFTGELFF. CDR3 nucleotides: TGCAGTGCTAGTGAGGGATTCACCGGGGAGCTGTTTTTT.

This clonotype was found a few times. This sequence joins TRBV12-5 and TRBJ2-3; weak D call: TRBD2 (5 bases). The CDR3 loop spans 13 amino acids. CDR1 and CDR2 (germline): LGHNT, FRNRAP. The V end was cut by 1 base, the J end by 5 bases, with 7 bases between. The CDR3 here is CASGLGSGDTQYF. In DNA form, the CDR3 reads TGTGCTAGTGGTTTGGGAAGCGGAGATACGCAGTATTTT.

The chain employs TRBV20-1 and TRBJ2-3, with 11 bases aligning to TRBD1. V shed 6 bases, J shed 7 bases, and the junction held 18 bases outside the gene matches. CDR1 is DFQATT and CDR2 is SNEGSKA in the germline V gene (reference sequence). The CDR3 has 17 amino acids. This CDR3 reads CSAPPPGTGGLPNTQYF. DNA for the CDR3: TGCAGTGCCCCCCCTCCTGGGACAGGGGGTCTGCCAAATACGCAGTATTTT.

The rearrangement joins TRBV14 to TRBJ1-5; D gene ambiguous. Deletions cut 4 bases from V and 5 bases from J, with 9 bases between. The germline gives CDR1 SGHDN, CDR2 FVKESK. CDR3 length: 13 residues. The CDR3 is CASSLFGDQPQHF. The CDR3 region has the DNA TGTGCCAGCAGCCTTTTTGGAGATCAGCCCCAGCATTTT.

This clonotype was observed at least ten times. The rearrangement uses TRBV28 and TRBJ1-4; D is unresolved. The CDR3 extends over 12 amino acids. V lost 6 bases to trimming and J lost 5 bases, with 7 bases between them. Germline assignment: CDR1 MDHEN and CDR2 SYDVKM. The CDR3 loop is CASRLSNEKLFF. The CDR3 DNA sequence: TGTGCCAGCAGGCTATCCAATGAAAAACTGTTTTTT.

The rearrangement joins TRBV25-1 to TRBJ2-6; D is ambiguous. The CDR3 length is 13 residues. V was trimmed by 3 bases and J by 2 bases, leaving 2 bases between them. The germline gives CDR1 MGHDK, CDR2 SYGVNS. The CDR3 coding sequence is TGTGCCAGCAGTGAGGCTGGGGCCAACGTCCTGACTTTC. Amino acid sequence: CASSEAGANVLTF.

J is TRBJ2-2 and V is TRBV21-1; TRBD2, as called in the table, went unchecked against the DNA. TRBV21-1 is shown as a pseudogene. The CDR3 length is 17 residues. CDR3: CASSKVPRGRTGGELFF. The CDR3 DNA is TGTGCCAGCAGCAAAGTCCCGCGCGGGAGGACCGGCGGGGAGCTGTTTTTT.

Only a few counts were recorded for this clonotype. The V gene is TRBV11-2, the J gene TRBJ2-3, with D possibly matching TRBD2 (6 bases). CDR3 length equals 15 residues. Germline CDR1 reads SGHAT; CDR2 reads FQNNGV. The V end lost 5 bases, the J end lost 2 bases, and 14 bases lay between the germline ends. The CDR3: CASSGSGANTDTQYF. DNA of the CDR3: TGTGCCAGCAGCGGGTCGGGAGCGAACACAGATACGCAGTATTTT. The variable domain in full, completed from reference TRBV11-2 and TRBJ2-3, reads EAGVAQSPRYKIIEKRQSVAFWCNPISGHATLYWYQQILGQGPKLLIQFQNNGVVDDSQLPKDRFSAERLKGVDSTLKIQPAKLEDSAVYLCASSGSGANTDTQYFGPGTRLTVL.

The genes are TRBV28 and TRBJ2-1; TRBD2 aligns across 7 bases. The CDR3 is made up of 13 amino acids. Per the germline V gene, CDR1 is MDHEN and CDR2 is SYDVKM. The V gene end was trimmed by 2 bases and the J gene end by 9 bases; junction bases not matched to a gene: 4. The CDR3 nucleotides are TGTGCCAGCAGTTTACGGGGACTAAGTGAGCAGTTCTTC. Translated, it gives CASSLRGLSEQFF.

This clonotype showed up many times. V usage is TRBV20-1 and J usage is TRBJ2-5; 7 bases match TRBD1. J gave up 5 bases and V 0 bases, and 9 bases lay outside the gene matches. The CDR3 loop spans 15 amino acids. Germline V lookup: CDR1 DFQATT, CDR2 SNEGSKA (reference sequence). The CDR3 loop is CSARDPRQGRETQYF. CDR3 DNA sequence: TGCAGTGCTAGAGATCCCCGACAGGGTCGGGAGACCCAGTACTTC.

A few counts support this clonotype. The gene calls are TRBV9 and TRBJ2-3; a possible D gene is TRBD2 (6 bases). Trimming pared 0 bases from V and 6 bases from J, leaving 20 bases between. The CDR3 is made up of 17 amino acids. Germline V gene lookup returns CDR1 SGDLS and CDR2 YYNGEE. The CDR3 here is CASSVGAGRGLADTQYF. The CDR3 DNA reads TGTGCCAGCAGCGTAGGGGCCGGGAGAGGGCTAGCGGATACGCAGTATTTT.

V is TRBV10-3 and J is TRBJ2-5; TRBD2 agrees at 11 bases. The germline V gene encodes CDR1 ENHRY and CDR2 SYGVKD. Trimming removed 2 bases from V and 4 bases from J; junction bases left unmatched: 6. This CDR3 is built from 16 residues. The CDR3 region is CAISEGTTSGRETQYF. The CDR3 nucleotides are TGTGCCATCAGTGAGGGCACTACTAGCGGGAGAGAGACCCAGTACTTC.

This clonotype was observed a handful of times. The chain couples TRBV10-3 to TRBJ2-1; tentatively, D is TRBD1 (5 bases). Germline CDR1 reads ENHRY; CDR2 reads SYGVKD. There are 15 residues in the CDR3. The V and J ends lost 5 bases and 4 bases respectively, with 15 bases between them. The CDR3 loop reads CAISPSGQTYNEQFF. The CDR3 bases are TGTGCCATCAGTCCGTCAGGACAAACATACAATGAGCAGTTCTTC.

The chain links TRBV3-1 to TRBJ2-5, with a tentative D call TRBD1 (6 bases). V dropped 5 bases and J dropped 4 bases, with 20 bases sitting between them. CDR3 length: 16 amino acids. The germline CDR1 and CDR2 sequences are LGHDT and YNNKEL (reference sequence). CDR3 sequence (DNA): TGTGCCAGCAGCGCTGACGATGCGGGCAGGGGAGAGACCCAGTACTTC. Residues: CASSADDAGRGETQYF.

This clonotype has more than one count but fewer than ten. Here the CDR3 DNA reads TGCAGTGCTAGTCCGAGCGGGAGGGCTGGTGAGCAGTTCTTC. It is translated as CSASPSGRAGEQFF. The rearrangement uses TRBV20-1 and TRBJ2-1; 10 bases line up with TRBD2. CDR1 is DFQATT and CDR2 is SNEGSKA in the germline V gene (reference sequence). The J segment lost 9 bases and the V segment lost 3 bases, leaving 8 bases of the junction unmatched. There are 14 residues in the CDR3.

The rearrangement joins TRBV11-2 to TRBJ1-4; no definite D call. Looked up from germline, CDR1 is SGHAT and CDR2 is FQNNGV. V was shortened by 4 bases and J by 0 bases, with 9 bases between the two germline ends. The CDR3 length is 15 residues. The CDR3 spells CASSSQRTTNEKLFF. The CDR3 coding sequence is TGTGCCAGCAGCTCTCAGCGGACAACTAATGAAAAACTGTTTTTT.

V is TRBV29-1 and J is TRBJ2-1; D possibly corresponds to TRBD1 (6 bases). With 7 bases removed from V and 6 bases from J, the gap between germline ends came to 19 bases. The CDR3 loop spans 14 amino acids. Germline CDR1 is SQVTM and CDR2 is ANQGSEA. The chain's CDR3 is CSGEQGFLLNEQFF. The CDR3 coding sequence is TGCAGCGGCGAACAGGGATTTCTACTCAATGAGCAGTTCTTC.

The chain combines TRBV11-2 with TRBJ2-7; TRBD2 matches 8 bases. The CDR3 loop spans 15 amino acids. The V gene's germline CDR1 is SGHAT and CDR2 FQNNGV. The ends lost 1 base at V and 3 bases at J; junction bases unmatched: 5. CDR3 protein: CASSLGAGTSYEQYF. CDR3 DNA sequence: TGTGCCAGCAGCTTAGGCGCTGGGACTAGCTACGAGCAGTACTTC.

The CDR3 loop reads CASTSDRGYGETQYF. The CDR3 nucleotides read TGTGCCAGCACCTCGGACAGGGGATATGGAGAGACCCAGTACTTC. J is TRBJ2-5 and V is TRBV2; 9 positions match TRBD1. Trimming cost V 7 bases and J 4 bases; bases outside gene matches: 10. CDR1 and CDR2 (germline): SNHLY, FYNNEI. The CDR3 is made up of 15 amino acids.